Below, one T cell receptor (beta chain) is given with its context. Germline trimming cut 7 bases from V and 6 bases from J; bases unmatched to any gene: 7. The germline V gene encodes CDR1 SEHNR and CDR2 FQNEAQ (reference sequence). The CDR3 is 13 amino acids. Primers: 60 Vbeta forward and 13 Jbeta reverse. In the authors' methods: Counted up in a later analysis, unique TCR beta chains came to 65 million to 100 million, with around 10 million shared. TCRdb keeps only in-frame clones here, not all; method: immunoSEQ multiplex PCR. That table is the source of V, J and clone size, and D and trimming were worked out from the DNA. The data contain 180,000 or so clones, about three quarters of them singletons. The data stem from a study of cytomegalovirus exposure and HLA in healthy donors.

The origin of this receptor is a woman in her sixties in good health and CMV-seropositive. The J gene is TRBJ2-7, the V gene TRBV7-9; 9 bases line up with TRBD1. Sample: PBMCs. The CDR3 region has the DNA TGTGCCAGCACCGCAGGGACAGGGAGCGAGCAGTACTTC. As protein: CASTAGTGSEQYF.